The following is a TCR beta chain sequence with its context. The data derive from a study of blood T cell repertoires in COVID-19. Original analysis: Nucleated cell counts were estimated from reference gene primer amplification. Profiling relied on immunoSEQ multiplex PCR, and the TCRdb table lists in-frame clones only, not all of them. Clone size and the V and J calls come from that table; the DNA yielded D and trimming. The sample records about 300,000 clones, around 88% being singletons. The CDR3 is 16 amino acids. J gave up 6 bases and V 0 bases, and 7 bases lay outside the gene matches. Germline-derived CDR1 and CDR2 are SGDLS and YYNGEE.

The rearrangement links TRBV9 to TRBJ2-2; 8 nucleotides line up with TRBD1. The receptor was isolated from a woman in her twenties or thirties who had recovered from COVID-19. Sequencing was performed on peripheral blood. CDR3 loop: CASSVERTGPPGELFF. CDR3 nucleotides: TGTGCCAGCAGCGTAGAAAGGACAGGGCCGCCCGGGGAGCTGTTTTTT.